These 15 T cell receptor beta chains share one sample of origin, sequenced in a study of control samples from healthy donors and cancer patients (dated by TCRdb to 2018 to 2021). The library was produced with the immunoSEQ multiplex PCR assay. TCRdb took this table from immuneACCESS and kept in-frame rearrangements with V and J called. Such tables lack part of the clones; where checked against another copy, unresolved V genes explain under half of the gap, and the rest is unexplained. The sample table holds roughly 88,000 clones, of which approximately 89% were seen once. The top ten hold around 1% of the sample. Sequenced material: blood. These receptors all come from a woman aged 25 to 39 in good health.

The gene calls are TRBV19 and TRBJ2-1; 7 positions match TRBD1. This CDR3 has 13 residues. With V trimmed by 6 bases and J by 3 bases, 2 bases remained unmatched. CDR1 and CDR2 from the germline V gene are LNHDA and SQIVND (reference sequence). Here the CDR3 DNA reads TGTGCCAGTAGATGGGACAGCTACAATGAGCAGTTCTTC. Translated, it gives CASRWDSYNEQFF.

This chain links TRBV11-3 with TRBJ2-1; D is ambiguous. Trimming stripped 3 bases from V and 10 bases from J, with 7 bases between. CDR1 is SGHNT, CDR2 YENEEA, per germline. CDR3 length: 11 residues. CDR3: CASSFSVEQFF. CDR3 DNA: TGTGCCAGCAGCTTCTCTGTAGAGCAGTTCTTC.

The genes are TRBV19 and TRBJ1-2; D gene uncertain. Trimming took 3 bases from V and 4 from J, leaving 9 bases between them. In germline, CDR1 is LNHDA, CDR2 SQIVND (reference sequence). The CDR3 covers 13 residues. CDR3 nucleotide sequence: TGTGCCAGTAGTATTGAGTATAGCTATGGCTACACCTTC. Its protein is CASSIEYSYGYTF.

The J gene is TRBJ2-3, the V gene TRBV7-2, with 9 bases that match TRBD2. This CDR3 comprises 15 residues. The junction had 8 bases not matched to a gene; V was cut back by 4 bases and J by 6 bases. From germline, CDR1 is SGHTA and CDR2 FQGNSA. The DNA of the CDR3 is TGTGCCAGCAGCTCACCGGGACTAGCTATCGATACGCAGTATTTT. Translating gives CASSSPGLAIDTQYF.

The chain couples TRBV14 to TRBJ1-3, with D unclear. The CDR3 is made up of 14 amino acids. V was cut by 1 base and J by 7 bases, with 11 bases left in between. Germline CDR1 is SGHDN and CDR2 is FVKESK. The CDR3 region is CASSQGNRANTIYF. The DNA for the CDR3 is TGTGCCAGCAGCCAAGGTAACCGCGCGAACACCATATATTTT.

The rearrangement joins TRBV5-1 to TRBJ2-7, with D perhaps TRBD1 (6 bases). Germline values: CDR1 SGHRS, CDR2 YFSETQ. The CDR3 loop spans 16 amino acids. Trimming took off 4 bases at V and 2 bases at J, with 19 bases between the two ends. The CDR3, as DNA: TGCGCCAGCAGCGGAGGTACCAGGGGTCCAACCTACGAGCAGTACTTC. This translates into CASSGGTRGPTYEQYF.

The chain employs TRBV30 and TRBJ1-4, with 7 nucleotides matching TRBD1. This CDR3 spans 16 amino acids. With V trimmed by 0 bases and J by 0 bases, 4 bases remained unmatched. Germline values: CDR1 GTSNPN, CDR2 SVGIG (reference sequence). The CDR3 sequence is CAWSVRRGPTNEKLFF. The DNA of the CDR3 is TGTGCCTGGAGTGTGAGAAGGGGGCCAACTAATGAAAAACTGTTTTTT.

This chain connects TRBV5-6 to TRBJ1-3; D not resolved. In germline, CDR1 is SGHDT, CDR2 YYEEEE. This CDR3 has 17 amino acids. Deletions cut 1 base from V and 0 bases from J, with 14 bases between. The CDR3 nucleotides are TGTGCCAGCAGCTTGACGCCAGAAAGTTACTCTGGAAACACCATATATTTT. It translates to CASSLTPESYSGNTIYF.

The chain recombines TRBV5-1 with TRBJ2-1; D call uncertain. There are 11 residues in the CDR3. Germline V CDR1 and CDR2: SGHRS, YFSETQ. The V end lost 7 bases, the J end lost 9 bases, and 11 bases lay between the germline ends. The CDR3 here is CASRIAAEQFF. The DNA of the CDR3 is TGCGCCAGCCGCATAGCAGCTGAGCAGTTCTTC.

The chain is built from TRBV5-4 and TRBJ2-1, with TRBD1 identical over 10 bases. The CDR3 sequence is 15 residues long. Germline values: CDR1 SGHNT, CDR2 YYREEE (reference sequence). V was clipped by 2 bases and J by 3 bases; unmatched bases: 2. DNA for the CDR3: TGTGCCAGCAGCTTCGGGACAGGGGACTACAATGAGCAGTTCTTC. The encoded protein is CASSFGTGDYNEQFF. Supplemented by reference TRBV5-4 and TRBJ2-1, the full variable domain reads ETGVTQSPTHLIKTRGQQVTLRCSSQSGHNTVSWYQQALGQGPQFIFQYYREEENGRGNFPPRFSGLQFPNYSSELNVNALELDDSALYLCASSFGTGDYNEQFFGPGTRLTVL.

This chain uses TRBV12-2 with TRBJ1-5. TRBV12-2 constitutes a pseudogene. This CDR3 has 17 residues. The CDR3 DNA reads as TGTGCAAGTCGCTTAGTCGTCACGGGGATCAACAATCAGCCCCAGCATTTT. Amino acid sequence: CASRLVVTGINNQPQHF.

V and J are TRBV12-3 or TRBV12-4 and TRBJ2-7; D may correspond to TRBD1 or TRBD2 (5 bases each). This CDR3 is 11 amino acids long. V gave up 5 bases and J gave up 11 bases, with 13 bases separating them. In DNA, the CDR3 is TGTGCCAGCAGTCTGGGACCTACCAAGTACTTC. Its protein is CASSLGPTKYF.

This sequence joins TRBV9 and TRBJ2-2; unclear D gene. This CDR3 has 14 residues. CDR1 is SGDLS, CDR2 YYNGEE, per germline. Trimming took off 2 bases at V and 1 base at J, with 6 bases between the two ends. CDR3 amino acids: CASSVFMNTGELFF. The CDR3 region has the DNA TGTGCCAGCAGCGTTTTTATGAACACCGGGGAGCTGTTTTTT.

The V call is TRBV10-1, the J call TRBJ1-3; TRBD1 agrees at 9 bases. The CDR3 consists of 15 residues. The V and J ends lost 8 bases and 0 bases, in that order; junction bases with no gene match: 5. Per germline, CDR1 WNHNN and CDR2 SYGVQD (reference sequence). This CDR3 is CASGGQGHSGNTIYF. The CDR3 DNA reads TGCGCCAGCGGGGGACAGGGACACTCTGGAAACACCATATATTTT.

This chain connects TRBV28 to TRBJ1-2; TRBD1 might be the D (6 bases). The CDR3 contains 15 residues. CDR1 and CDR2 (germline): MDHEN, SYDVKM. Trimming stripped 7 bases from V and 5 bases from J, with 20 bases between. This chain's CDR3 is CASNPGSGARYGYTF. CDR3 DNA sequence: TGTGCCAGCAATCCCGGCTCGGGGGCTAGGTATGGCTACACCTTC.